These 24 T cell receptor beta chains were sequenced from one sample in a study of blood T cell repertoires in COVID-19. Assay: immunoSEQ multiplex PCR; the TCRdb copy retains only in-frame clones and omits some. In the table there are 300,000 or so clones, roughly 82% of which are singletons. Material: peripheral blood. These receptors were collected from a woman aged 45-60 years with acute or convalescent COVID-19.

The genes are TRBV29-1 and TRBJ2-7, with D possibly matching TRBD2 (6 bases). This CDR3 region has 14 residues. V was shortened by 3 bases and J by 0 bases, with 12 bases between the two germline ends. The germline V gene encodes CDR1 SQVTM and CDR2 ANQGSEA. CDR3 sequence: CSVDSGRSSYEQYF. CDR3 in DNA: TGCAGCGTTGATAGCGGAAGGAGCTCCTACGAGCAGTACTTC.

This CDR3 is CASSRAPGGYTGELFF. In DNA form, the CDR3 reads TGTGCCAGCTCACGAGCGCCGGGGGGGTACACCGGGGAGCTGTTTTTT. The genes are TRBV18 and TRBJ2-2, with 8 bases matching TRBD2. The CDR3 runs to 16 residues. V shed 4 bases and J 3 bases; nucleotides not matched to a gene: 7. The V gene's germline CDR1 is KGHSH and CDR2 LQKENI.

Here the CDR3 DNA reads TGCAGCGACCTTGACAGGGGAGCCCAAGAGACCCAGTACTTC. This encodes CSDLDRGAQETQYF. This sequence joins TRBV29-1 and TRBJ2-5; 8 bases map to TRBD1. Germline trimming cut 7 bases from V and 1 base from J; bases unmatched to any gene: 8. Germline lookup yields CDR1 SQVTM and CDR2 ANQGSEA. The CDR3 totals 14 residues.

The chain recombines TRBV7-2 with TRBJ2-3; D is possibly TRBD2 (6 bases). CDR3 length equals 14 residues. Germline assignment: CDR1 SGHTA and CDR2 FQGNSA. V was shortened by 3 bases and J by 13 bases, with 20 bases between the two germline ends. The CDR3 DNA reads TGTGCCAGCAGCTTCATGGACTCCGGGGGAGGAGAGTATTTT. Its protein is CASSFMDSGGGEYF.

A few counts support this clone. The chain combines TRBV30 with TRBJ2-7; D is undetermined. Trimming shortened V by 2 bases and J by 3 bases, and 11 bases separated the two germline ends. The CDR3 totals 13 residues. Germline CDR1 reads GTSNPN; CDR2 reads SVGIG (reference sequence). The CDR3 loop reads CAWSIRLLYEQYF. The CDR3 bases are TGTGCCTGGAGTATTAGACTCCTCTACGAGCAGTACTTC.

The V and J genes are TRBV12-3 or TRBV12-4 and TRBJ2-2, with D perhaps matching TRBD1 (5 bases). CDR3 length: 13 residues. V gave up 5 bases and J gave up 6 bases, with 10 bases separating them. The chain's CDR3 is CASSLQGSGELFF. CDR3 bases: TGTGCCAGCAGTCTTCAGGGTTCCGGGGAGCTGTTTTTT.

V gene TRBV5-6 combines with J gene TRBJ2-7; 10 bases align to TRBD2. This CDR3 region has 15 residues. J lost 5 bases, V lost 0 bases, and 5 bases had no gene match. Germline V CDR1 and CDR2: SGHDT, YYEEEE. CDR3 DNA: TGTGCCAGCAGCTTGGCCCCTAGCGGGGGCGACGAGCAGTACTTC. Translation gives CASSLAPSGGDEQYF.

The rearrangement uses TRBV7-3 and TRBJ2-4; 10 nucleotides agree with TRBD2. The CDR3 has 19 amino acids. V shed 0 bases and J 10 bases; nucleotides not matched to a gene: 18. CDR1 is SGHTA and CDR2 is FQGTGA in the germline V gene. In DNA form, the CDR3 reads TGTGCCAGCAGCTTAACGTTCAGTCCGGGACTAGCGCTAAACCGGATTCAGTACTTC. Amino acid sequence: CASSLTFSPGLALNRIQYF.

This chain uses TRBV19 with TRBJ1-4; D unresolved. Germline values: CDR1 LNHDA, CDR2 SQIVND (reference sequence). The CDR3 is made up of 14 amino acids. V was cut by 5 bases and J by 1 base, with 8 bases left in between. CDR3 coding DNA: TGTGCCAGTAGTCAAAGGAGAACTAATGAAAAACTGTTTTTT. Amino acids: CASSQRRTNEKLFF.

This chain connects TRBV6-2 or TRBV6-3 to TRBJ1-2; 11 bases line up with TRBD1. Germline loops: CDR1 MNHEY, CDR2 SVGEGT. The CDR3 runs to 14 residues. Unmatched junction bases numbered 5, after V lost 4 bases and J lost 7 bases. The CDR3 protein is CASSLRTGGGGYTF. The CDR3 DNA sequence: TGTGCCAGCAGTTTGCGGACAGGGGGCGGTGGCTACACCTTC.

The V call is TRBV6-5, the J call TRBJ2-7; D gene unclear. The CDR3 loop spans 10 amino acids. Trimming left V 7 bases short and J 5 bases short, with 6 bases between. CDR1 MNHEY and CDR2 SVGAGI come from the germline V gene. CDR3 amino acids: CASTADEQYF. The CDR3 DNA reads TGTGCCAGCACCGCGGACGAGCAGTACTTC.

The rearrangement joins TRBV7-9 to TRBJ2-7; TRBD2 is a possible D gene (5 bases). V lost 1 base to trimming and J lost 5 bases, with 12 bases between them. There are 14 residues in the CDR3. Germline V lookup: CDR1 SEHNR, CDR2 FQNEAQ (reference sequence). The CDR3 is CASSLEGSRDEQYF. In DNA, the CDR3 is TGTGCCAGCAGCTTAGAAGGGAGTAGGGACGAGCAGTACTTC.

V usage is TRBV7-6 and J usage is TRBJ1-1, with D tentatively TRBD1 (5 bases). V lost 1 base to trimming and J lost 10 bases, with 13 bases between them. The CDR3 spans 13 residues. Germline values: CDR1 SGHVS, CDR2 FNYEAQ. The CDR3 reads CASSLGVGGTAFF. The CDR3, as DNA: TGTGCCAGCAGCTTAGGTGTCGGGGGTACAGCTTTCTTT.

As DNA, the CDR3 is TGTGCCACCAGTGATTTGGACAGGGGGCAAGAGACCCAGTACTTC. As protein: CATSDLDRGQETQYF. The chain combines TRBV24-1 with TRBJ2-5, with 9 bases fitting TRBD1. The CDR3 runs 15 residues. Germline trimming cut 0 bases from V and 2 bases from J; bases unmatched to any gene: 0. Per the germline V gene, CDR1 is KGHDR and CDR2 is SFDVKD.

The V and J genes are TRBV11-2 and TRBJ2-3; 7 nucleotides align to TRBD2. V lost 4 bases to trimming and J lost 4 bases; unmatched junction nucleotides: 14. The CDR3 length is 17 residues. Germline CDR1 SGHAT, CDR2 FQNNGV. CDR3 protein: CASSSLTSPEAPDTQYF. CDR3 nucleotides: TGTGCCAGCAGCTCACTGACTAGCCCGGAAGCCCCAGATACGCAGTATTTT. Full variable domain (missing parts from reference TRBV11-2 and TRBJ2-3): EAGVAQSPRYKIIEKRQSVAFWCNPISGHATLYWYQQILGQGPKLLIQFQNNGVVDDSQLPKDRFSAERLKGVDSTLKIQPAKLEDSAVYLCASSSLTSPEAPDTQYFGPGTRLTVL.

The rearrangement uses TRBV12-3 or TRBV12-4 and TRBJ1-1, with 9 bases lining up with TRBD1. This CDR3 is built from 13 residues. The ends lost 5 bases at V and 4 bases at J; junction bases unmatched: 2. The DNA for the CDR3 is TGTGCCAGCAGTGCGACAGGGGGCACTGAAGCTTTCTTT. It translates to CASSATGGTEAFF.

The chain combines TRBV7-2 with TRBJ2-3; 8 bases align to TRBD2. V lost 5 bases, J lost 3 bases, and 4 bases stayed unmatched. Germline V gene sequence: CDR1 SGHTA, CDR2 FQGNSA. The CDR3 is made up of 14 amino acids. CDR3 sequence: CASSRPGGTDTQYF. The CDR3 DNA reads TGTGCCAGCAGCCGCCCGGGGGGGACAGATACGCAGTATTTT.

The chain recombines TRBV6-5 with TRBJ1-2, with D perhaps TRBD1 (6 bases). This CDR3 has 14 amino acids. The germline V gene encodes CDR1 MNHEY and CDR2 SVGAGI. Deletions cut 8 bases from V and 6 bases from J, with 19 bases between. CDR3 bases: TGTGCCAGCTTACACCGGGACACCACGCATGGCTACACCTTC. It encodes CASLHRDTTHGYTF.

The CDR3 is CASSYAGTGVYEQYF. The DNA of the CDR3 is TGTGCCAGCAGTTACGCCGGGACAGGCGTCTACGAGCAGTACTTC. J is TRBJ2-7 and V is TRBV6-5, with 8 positions matching TRBD1. CDR1 MNHEY and CDR2 SVGAGI come from the germline V gene. The J segment lost 3 bases and the V segment lost 2 bases, leaving 6 bases of the junction unmatched. The CDR3 runs 15 residues.

The V call is TRBV5-1, the J call TRBJ1-4; maybe TRBD1 (5 bases). The CDR3 has 14 amino acids. CDR1 SGHRS and CDR2 YFSETQ come from the germline V gene. The V end was cut by 7 bases, the J end by 7 bases, with 17 bases between. This CDR3 is CASRPGGTGEKLFF. The CDR3 bases are TGCGCCAGCCGACCCGGGGGAACGGGTGAAAAACTGTTTTTT.

The chain has TRBV4-1 and TRBJ1-3, with a possible D match to TRBD1 (6 bases). The CDR3 consists of 15 residues. V was cut by 4 bases and J by 2 bases, with 12 bases left in between. Germline CDR1 MGHRA, CDR2 YSYEKL. CDR3 in DNA: TGCGCCAGCAGCCTACCTAACAGGGCTGGAAACACCATATATTTT. Its translation: CASSLPNRAGNTIYF.

The chain combines TRBV3-1 (or the pseudogene TRBV3-2) with TRBJ2-6, with D perhaps TRBD1 (6 bases). There are 15 residues in the CDR3. Germline V gene lookup returns CDR1 LGHDT and CDR2 YNNKEL (reference sequence). Deletions cut 4 bases from V and 1 base from J, with 8 bases between. The CDR3 region is CASSPGASGANVLTF. Here the CDR3 DNA reads TGTGCCAGCAGCCCAGGGGCGTCTGGGGCCAACGTCCTGACTTTC.

The rearrangement uses TRBV24-1 and TRBJ2-3; maybe TRBD1 (6 bases). The length of the CDR3 is 17 residues. V gave up 2 bases and J gave up 3 bases, with 17 bases separating them. CDR1 and CDR2 from the germline V gene are KGHDR and SFDVKD. CDR3 region: CATSDSLPDSTTDTQYF. The CDR3 nucleotides are TGTGCCACCAGTGATTCTCTGCCGGACAGTACGACAGATACGCAGTATTTT.

The sample holds one count of this clone. The V and J genes are TRBV28 and TRBJ2-5; TRBD1 aligns across 10 bases. Per germline, CDR1 MDHEN and CDR2 SYDVKM. Losses at the gene ends were 3 bases for V and 4 bases for J; bases not matched to a gene: 5. CDR3 length equals 15 residues. The DNA for the CDR3 is TGTGCCAGCAGTTTGAGTGGGACAGGGGTAGAGACCCAGTACTTC. Protein product: CASSLSGTGVETQYF.